These T cell receptor beta chains were read from a single sample in a study of cytomegalovirus exposure and HLA in healthy donors. Data came from immunoSEQ multiplex PCR; TCRdb stores just in-frame clones and leaves some out. The sample contains approximately 150,000 clones, 60% to 80% of which appear only once. Sequencing used PBMCs. The receptors here all came from a man aged 18 to 29 in good health and CMV-seropositive. Both conserved end residues are part of each CDR3. The order of the fields is J gene, D gene, V gene, clone size, CDR3 DNA, CDR3 protein. A D gene is named only where the DNA matches it firmly. Clone size is stated in some rows and not others, as once, few, many or a class when expanded.

TRBJ1-6	TRBD1	TRBV6-1	NA	TGTGCCAGCAGTTCGTTCGGGACAGGGAATTCACCCCTCCACTTT	CASSSFGTGNSPLHF
TRBJ2-5	NA	TRBV7-9	NA	TGTGCCAGCAGCTTAGATGGGGGGTACCAAGAGACCCAGTACTTC	CASSLDGGYQETQYF
TRBJ2-2	NA	TRBV7-3	few	TGTGCCAGCAGCTCCCAGGGGACCGGGGAGCTGTTTTTT	CASSSQGTGELFF
TRBJ2-1	NA	TRBV27	once	TGTGCCAGCAGTCCGACTCGGAACTCCTACAATGAGCAGTTCTTC	CASSPTRNSYNEQFF
TRBJ1-2	TRBD1	TRBV29-1	NA	TGCAGCGTGACCCGCCACGGGACAGGAGATGTGCACTATGGCTACACCTTC	CSVTRHGTGDVHYGYTF
TRBJ1-2	NA	TRBV11-3	NA	TGTGCCAGCAGCTTAGGGGACCGGGAGGCTTACTATGGCTACACCTTC	CASSLGDREAYYGYTF
TRBJ2-1	NA	TRBV7-8	NA	TGTGCCAGCAGCTTAGTATCGGGTCTAGCGAGTCCGTCCTACAATGAGCAGTTCTTC	CASSLVSGLASPSYNEQFF
TRBJ2-6	NA	TRBV19	NA	TGTGCCAGTAGTGCTCCAGGCCGCGTCCTGACTTTC	CASSAPGRVLTF
TRBJ2-6	TRBD1	TRBV5-4	NA	TGTGCCAGCAGCTTGGGGGGGGGATTTGGACAGGGGGCTGGGGCCAACGTCCTGACTTTC	CASSLGGGFGQGAGANVLTF
TRBJ1-2	NA	TRBV18	NA	TGTGCCAGCTCACAACAAAACTATGGCTACACCTTC	CASSQQNYGYTF
TRBJ2-2	TRBD1	TRBV11-2	few	TGTGCCAGCAGCTTAGGGCAGGGGGCGGACGGGGAGCTGTTTTTT	CASSLGQGADGELFF
TRBJ1-2	NA	TRBV30	NA	TGTGCCTGGAGCGAGGGAGCTAACTATGGCTACACCTTC	CAWSEGANYGYTF
TRBJ1-5	NA	TRBV15	NA	TGTGCCACCAGCAGAGATCGCGGTCTTACCAATCAGCCCCAGCATTTT	CATSRDRGLTNQPQHF
TRBJ2-5	TRBD2	TRBV7-6	NA	TGTGCCAGCAGCTTTTCTCCTAGCGGGGCGGAGACCCAGTACTTC	CASSFSPSGAETQYF
TRBJ2-1	NA	TRBV27	NA	TGTGCCAGCACTCTGGGCGCAGGGGTATTTGGCAATGAGCAGTTCTTC	CASTLGAGVFGNEQFF
TRBJ1-2	TRBD1	TRBV5-1	NA	TGCGCCAGCAGCCTCACCCGGGACAGTAACTATGGCTACACCTTC	CASSLTRDSNYGYTF
TRBJ1-2	TRBD1	TRBV6-5	NA	TGTGCCAGCAGTTTCGACAGGGGCAGTAACTATGGCTACACCTTC	CASSFDRGSNYGYTF
TRBJ1-2	NA	TRBV2	NA	TGTGCCAGCAGGTGGACATCCAACTACACCTTC	CASRWTSNYTF
TRBJ1-6	NA	TRBV28	NA	TGTGCCAGCAGTCCACATCACCGAAATCTCTATAATTCACCCCTCCACTTT	CASSPHHRNLYNSPLHF
TRBJ1-1	NA	TRBV2	few	TGTGCCAGCAGGACGCGGGACCCCGGAGAGAACACTGAAGCTTTCTTT	CASRTRDPGENTEAFF
TRBJ2-2	TRBD1	TRBV2	NA	TGTGCCAGCAGCAAACAGGGGGCAAACGGGGAGCTGTTTTTT	CASSKQGANGELFF
TRBJ2-1	NA	TRBV2	few	TGTGCCAGCATCGCAGCTGTGCGGGTCTCCTACAATGAGCAGTTCTTC	CASIAAVRVSYNEQFF
TRBJ2-1	TRBD2	TRBV6-5	NA	TGTGCCAGCAGCGACGGGGGGGCCTCCTACAATGAGCAGTTCTTC	CASSDGGASYNEQFF
TRBJ2-6	NA	TRBV23-1	NA	TGCGCCAGCAGTCAATCGACAGGCCCGAGCTCTGGGGCCAACGTCCTGACTTTC	CASSQSTGPSSGANVLTF
TRBJ1-5	NA	TRBV2	NA	TGTGCCAGCAGAAGACTTAGCAATCAGCCCCAGCATTTT	CASRRLSNQPQHF
TRBJ2-1	TRBD2	TRBV5-1	few	TGCGCCAGCAGCTCTATCCTAGCGGGGGGAGCGAATGAGCAGTTCTTC	CASSSILAGGANEQFF